The text below deals with one T cell receptor beta chain. This sample was included in a study of monozygotic twins with inflammatory bowel disease. The CDR3 runs 16 residues. Germline CDR1 is LGHNA and CDR2 is YSLEER. Following a re-call of the 5' RACE reads, TCRdb has one entry per CDR3 protein and lacks DNA. In total, the table holds 110,000 to 150,000 distinct CDR3 sequences. The receptor comes from a human donor with ulcerative colitis or Crohn's disease, or a healthy co-twin of an affected twin (not recorded which). Sample: blood. This rearrangement joins TRBV4-3 to TRBJ2-7. The CDR3 sequence: CASSQELSQGVYEQYF.